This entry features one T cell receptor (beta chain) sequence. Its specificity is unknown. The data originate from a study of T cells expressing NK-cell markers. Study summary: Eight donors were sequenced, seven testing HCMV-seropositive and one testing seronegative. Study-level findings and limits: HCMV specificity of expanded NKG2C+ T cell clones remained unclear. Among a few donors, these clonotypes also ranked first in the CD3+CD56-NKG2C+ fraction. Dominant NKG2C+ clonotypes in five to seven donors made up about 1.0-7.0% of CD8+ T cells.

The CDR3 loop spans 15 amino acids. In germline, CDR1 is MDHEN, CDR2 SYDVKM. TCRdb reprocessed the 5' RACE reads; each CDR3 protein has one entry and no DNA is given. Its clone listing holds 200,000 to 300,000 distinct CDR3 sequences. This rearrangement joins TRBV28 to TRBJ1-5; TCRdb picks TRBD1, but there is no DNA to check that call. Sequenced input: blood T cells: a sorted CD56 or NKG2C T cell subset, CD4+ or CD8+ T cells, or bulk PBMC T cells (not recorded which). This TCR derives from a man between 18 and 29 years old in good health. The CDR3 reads CASRTDRGERQPQHF.